The clone carrying this TCR beta chain was observed many times. This sample was included in a study of identical twins. The CDR3 runs 13 residues. Trimming took off 4 bases at V and 0 bases at J, with 6 bases between the two ends. The germline gives CDR1 ENHRY, CDR2 SYGVKD. TCRdb fed the 5' RACE reads into MiXCR, producing one record per CDR3 protein. The table has around 530,000 distinct CDR3 sequences, 12% to 15% seen once. The same sample was also used in a study of yellow fever vaccine responses in identical twins.

This chain joins TRBV10-3 and TRBJ1-1; D unclear. What was sequenced was CD4+ T cells sorted from blood. This TCR was sampled from a woman younger than 35 in good health. The CDR3 bases are TGTGCCATCAGTGGGAGATTGAACACTGAAGCTTTCTTT. Encoded protein: CAISGRLNTEAFF.